Each of the 5 T cell receptor beta chains below was sequenced from the same sample in a study of T cell responses to AZD1222 COVID-19 vaccine. Data came from immunoSEQ multiplex PCR; TCRdb stores just in-frame clones and leaves some out. There are 250,000 to 300,000 clones in the sample; 90% to 95% occur only once, and 0.55% lies in the top ten. The starting material was peripheral blood, obtained 28 days after the second AZD1222 dose. The source is an adult who received the AZD1222 COVID-19 vaccine.

V and J are TRBV19 and TRBJ1-2; tentatively, D is TRBD1 (6 bases). Germline V gives CDR1 LNHDA, CDR2 SQIVND (reference sequence). Trimming stripped 0 bases from V and 3 bases from J, with 11 bases between. This CDR3 has 15 amino acids. DNA for the CDR3: TGTGCCAGTAGTATAGATCTCAACAGGGACTATGGCTACACCTTC. Translated: CASSIDLNRDYGYTF.

The rearrangement links TRBV5-6 to TRBJ1-5; D possibly corresponds to TRBD1 (5 bases). Trimming pared 1 base from V and 5 bases from J, leaving 13 bases between. The CDR3 runs 15 residues. Germline V gene lookup returns CDR1 SGHDT and CDR2 YYEEEE. This chain's CDR3 is CASSLFLTADQPQHF. The CDR3 DNA reads as TGTGCCAGCAGCTTGTTTTTGACAGCTGATCAGCCCCAGCATTTT.

The rearrangement links TRBV19 to TRBJ1-6; D gene unclear. V was trimmed by 3 bases and J by 9 bases, leaving 12 bases between them. Per germline, CDR1 LNHDA and CDR2 SQIVND (reference sequence). The CDR3 totals 14 residues. In DNA form, the CDR3 reads TGTGCCAGTAGTATCCCCGGGTCGGCTTCACCCCTCCACTTT. It yields the protein CASSIPGSASPLHF. Full variable domain (missing parts from reference TRBV19 and TRBJ1-6): DGGITQSPKYLFRKEGQNVTLSCEQNLNHDAMYWYRQDPGQGLRLIYYSQIVNDFQKGDIAEGYSVSREKKESFPLTVTSAQKNPTAFYLCASSIPGSASPLHFGNGTRLTVT.

The genes are TRBV7-2 and TRBJ2-5, with D maybe TRBD2 (5 bases). Trimming shortened V by 6 bases and J by 4 bases, and 9 bases separated the two germline ends. The CDR3 extends over 12 amino acids. Looked up from germline, CDR1 is SGHTA and CDR2 is FQGNSA. The CDR3 sequence: CASSLAGETQYF. The CDR3 bases are TGTGCCAGCAGTCTGGCGGGAGAGACCCAGTACTTC.

CDR3 sequence reads: CASSFTGMGNQPQHF. DNA of the CDR3: TGCGCCAGCAGCTTTACGGGGATGGGCAATCAGCCCCAGCATTTT. This chain joins TRBV5-1 and TRBJ1-5; D remains ambiguous. The CDR3 is made up of 15 amino acids. The V end lost 2 bases, the J end lost 2 bases, and 11 bases lay between the germline ends. Germline lookup yields CDR1 SGHRS and CDR2 YFSETQ. Based on the CDR3 plus reference TRBV5-1 and TRBJ1-5, the full variable domain is KAGVTQTPRYLIKTRGQQVTLSCSPISGHRSVSWYQQTPGQGLQFLFEYFSETQRNKGNFPGRFSGRQFSNSRSEMNVSTLELGDSALYLCASSFTGMGNQPQHFGDGTRLSIL.